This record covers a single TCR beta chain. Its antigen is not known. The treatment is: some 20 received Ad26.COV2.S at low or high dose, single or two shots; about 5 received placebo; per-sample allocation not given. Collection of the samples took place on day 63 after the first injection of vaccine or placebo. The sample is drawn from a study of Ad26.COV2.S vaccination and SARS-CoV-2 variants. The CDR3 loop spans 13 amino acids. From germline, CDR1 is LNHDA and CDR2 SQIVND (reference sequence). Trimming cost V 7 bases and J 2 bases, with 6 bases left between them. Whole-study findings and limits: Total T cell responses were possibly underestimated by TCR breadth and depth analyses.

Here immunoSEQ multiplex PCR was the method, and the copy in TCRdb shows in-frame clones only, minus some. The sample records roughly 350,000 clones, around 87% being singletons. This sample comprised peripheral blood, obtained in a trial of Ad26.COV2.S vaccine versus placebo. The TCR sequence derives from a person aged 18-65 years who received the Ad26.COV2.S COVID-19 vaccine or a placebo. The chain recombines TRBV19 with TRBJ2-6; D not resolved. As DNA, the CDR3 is TGTGCCAGTAATGGCCCTGGGGCCAACGTCCTGACTTTC. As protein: CASNGPGANVLTF. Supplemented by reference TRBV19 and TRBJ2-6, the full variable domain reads DGGITQSPKYLFRKEGQNVTLSCEQNLNHDAMYWYRQDPGQGLRLIYYSQIVNDFQKGDIAEGYSVSREKKESFPLTVTSAQKNPTAFYLCASNGPGANVLTFGAGSRLTVL.